This T cell receptor (beta chain) was identified in a study of cytomegalovirus exposure and HLA in healthy donors. Study-level results: Accurate predictions that matched the HLA-A and HLA-B alleles of most subjects were reportedly made from TCR beta sequences. Later, an analysis showed that TCR beta chains associated with HLA were more clonally expanded than others that were equally common.

As to this clone: The antigen remains unidentified.

This CDR3 contains 15 residues. V shed 5 bases and J 2 bases; nucleotides not matched to a gene: 2. Germline V gives CDR1 MRHNA, CDR2 SNTAGT. In the PCR, 60 Vbeta and 13 Jbeta primers were used. Assay: immunoSEQ multiplex PCR; the TCRdb copy retains only in-frame clones and omits some. The repertoire holds 100,000 to 150,000 clones, with 83% as singletons. The clonotype originates from a woman in her 40s in good health and CMV-seropositive. The rearrangement joins TRBV6-4 to TRBJ2-1, with 11 bases identical to TRBD2. The sequenced sample was PBMCs. CDR3 bases: TGTGCCAGCAGTCCACTAGCGGGAGCCTACAATGAGCAGTTCTTC. Protein product: CASSPLAGAYNEQFF.